Described below is a single T cell receptor beta chain sequence and its context. This clonotype was picked up a small number of times. The target of this receptor is not known. No much larger clonotype is one base removed from it; base qualities were not supplied. Stable Graves' hyperthyroidism was defined as the absence of progression to ophthalmopathy over 18 months of follow-up. Hyperthyroidism patients were newly diagnosed, had a disease duration of under 2 months, and were aged 18 to 65 years. Exclusion was applied to patients with uncontrolled infections, other autoimmune diseases, pregnancy or lactation. Clinical symptoms, serum thyroxine and TRAb, thyroid ultrasound, and orbital computed tomography formed the basis for the diagnoses. PBMCs were separated from roughly 10 ml of fresh peripheral blood using Ficoll-Paque density gradient centrifugation. Total RNA was extracted with Trizol reagent, and quality was checked on an Agilent 2100 Bioanalyzer.

These data originate in a study of T cells in Graves' hyperthyroidism and ophthalmopathy (dated by TCRdb to about 2019). Some background on the complete study: Peripheral blood was sampled at the time of initial diagnosis, prior to any treatment. In addition, the study compared T-cell repertoires in thyroid tissue and in blood from 6 or 7 Graves' hyperthyroidism patients. The 100 discovery patients were divided at random into training and test sets in a 7:3 ratio. To identify TCR V-J signatures that set the groups apart, the researchers used a discovery cohort of about a hundred patients, made up of 40 to 45 with Graves' ophthalmopathy and 55 to 65 with stable Graves' hyperthyroidism. The paper describes TCR Vbeta CDR3 sequencing of roughly 130 peripheral blood samples, made up of 43 ophthalmopathy patients, over 70 hyperthyroidism patients and some 17 progressor patients. After blood sampling, hyperthyroidism patients were treated with methimazole at a starting dose of 30 mg daily, and ophthalmopathy patients were treated with high-dose intravenous methylprednisolone. Prospective prediction of ophthalmopathy was tested in an independent validation cohort consisting of 18 hyperthyroidism patients and around 16 patients who later progressed to ophthalmopathy. Points the paper makes about the study in general: In validation, the model predicted progression to ophthalmopathy a median of about 6.8 months before onset, with 65% to 71% sensitivity and roughly 79% specificity. Most expanded thyroid clonotypes (frequency above 0.001) were also detected in blood, a finding suggesting that blood repertoires may reflect thyroid immune responses. A model built on a 13 V-J signature distinguished ophthalmopathy from stable hyperthyroidism, reaching approximately 89% sensitivity and around 81% specificity in cross-validation and 80%/75% in testing. Sample size was not statistically predetermined, and investigators were not blinded to group allocation.

The TCR beta CDR3 regions were amplified from the RNA transcripts. For the first round of RT-PCR on the TCR CDR3, the HTBI primer set was used together with the Qiagen OneStep RT-PCR kit. A second multiplex PCR round built the libraries, followed by size selection and purification. Sequencing of the libraries was done on an Illumina HiSeq2000 using paired-end 100 bp reads. The original methods were these. Raw data were processed with SOAPnuke, discarding reads with adapters, uncalled bases, mean Phred below 15, or no exact constant-primer or identifier match. High-quality paired reads were merged with COPE v1.2.5, and unique nucleotide sequences were defined as clonotypes. Clonotypes were aligned to IMGT TRBV, TRBD and TRBJ reference segments using MiTCR v1.1. The analysis was restricted to V-J combinations with a frequency above 0.0001, which together covered roughly 99% of the repertoires. A TCS score was defined as the ratio of F50 (clonal expansion) to E x V (chaos), with BLOSUM62-based TCRdist applied between CDR3 peptides within each V-J. Welch's t-statistics and random forest reduced roughly 530 V-J features to 13, which were used in a naive Bayes classifier (R e1071). TCRdb cleaned the public reads at Q25 with fastp, built clones with MiXCR and kept in-frame beta chains. Rows with a matching CDR3 protein are joined into one entry that keeps the most common DNA and genes. TCRdb assigned the V and J calls; the authors' analysis was not used. A total of under 350,000 distinct CDR3 sequences appear in this sample, roughly 13% of them only once. Clones ranked in the top ten supply approximately 7.9% of the sample.

The CDR3 runs 18 amino acids, cysteine and phenylalanine included. Just the 54-base CDR3 DNA is kept, in frame starting at base 1. CDR1 and CDR2, per the germline V gene, are MDHEN and SYDVKM. From V the trimming removes 5 bases and from J it removes 2 bases, while the gene matches leave 15 bases of the junction unaccounted for. Sequencing was performed on blood. The sequence was obtained from a middle-aged woman with Graves' hyperthyroidism. Here the chain combines TRBV28 and TRBJ2-3; TRBD2 matches 8 bases in the middle. The DNA sequence is given as TGTGCCAGCAGTGATTTGCCAACTAGCGGACCCTACACAGATACGCAGTATTTT. Translation gives CASSDLPTSGPYTDTQYF.